This TCR beta chain derives from a study of T-cell reconstitution after alpha-beta-depleted transplantation in children. Study-wide results and limits: T-cell numbers and diversity one year post-transplant derived largely from freshly generated T cells. Surviving recipient T cells and intrathymic progenitors accounted for some patients' high TCRbeta diversity at day 60. As was reported, about two months after transplant, alpha-beta T cells came from several hundred expanded graft clones.

This clonotype was counted only a few times. Its antigen remains unidentified. A library of TCRbeta sequences, prepared with unique molecular identifiers, was generated. TCRdb re-derived calls from the PCR reads in MiXCR, one entry per CDR3 protein. Of 700,000 to 950,000 distinct CDR3 sequences listed, 16% are singletons. Looked up from germline, CDR1 is KGHDR and CDR2 is SFDVKD. This CDR3 has 14 amino acids. Trimming took off 0 bases at V and 5 bases at J, with 7 bases between the two ends. This chain connects TRBV24-1 to TRBJ2-1; D possibly corresponds to TRBD2 (6 bases). The receptor was derived from a male patient between 5 and 17 years old who had a stem cell transplant for acute lymphoblastic leukemia, so the T cells may come from the graft donor. The sequenced sample was PBMCs, mostly from graft donor cells, obtained 360 days after TCRalphabeta/CD19-depleted stem cell transplant. CDR3 protein: CATSDLWRDNEQFF. DNA for the CDR3: TGTGCCACCAGTGATTTGTGGAGGGACAATGAGCAGTTCTTC.